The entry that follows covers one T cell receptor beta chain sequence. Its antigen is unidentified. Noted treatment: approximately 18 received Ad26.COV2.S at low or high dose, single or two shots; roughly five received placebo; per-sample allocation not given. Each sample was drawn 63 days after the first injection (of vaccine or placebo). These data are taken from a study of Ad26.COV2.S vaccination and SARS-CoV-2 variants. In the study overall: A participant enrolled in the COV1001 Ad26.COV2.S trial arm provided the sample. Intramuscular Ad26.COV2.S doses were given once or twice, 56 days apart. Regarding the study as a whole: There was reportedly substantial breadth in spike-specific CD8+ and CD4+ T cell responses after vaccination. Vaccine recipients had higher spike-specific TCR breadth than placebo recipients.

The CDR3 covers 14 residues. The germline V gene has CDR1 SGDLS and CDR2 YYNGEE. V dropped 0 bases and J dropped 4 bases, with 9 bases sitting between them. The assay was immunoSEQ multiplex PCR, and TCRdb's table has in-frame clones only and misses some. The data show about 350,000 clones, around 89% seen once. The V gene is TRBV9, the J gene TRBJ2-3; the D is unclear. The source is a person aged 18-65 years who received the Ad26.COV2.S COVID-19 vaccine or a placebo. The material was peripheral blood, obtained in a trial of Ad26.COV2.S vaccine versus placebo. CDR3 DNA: TGTGCCAGCAGCGTAGACCAGTCTGCAGATACGCAGTATTTT. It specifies CASSVDQSADTQYF.